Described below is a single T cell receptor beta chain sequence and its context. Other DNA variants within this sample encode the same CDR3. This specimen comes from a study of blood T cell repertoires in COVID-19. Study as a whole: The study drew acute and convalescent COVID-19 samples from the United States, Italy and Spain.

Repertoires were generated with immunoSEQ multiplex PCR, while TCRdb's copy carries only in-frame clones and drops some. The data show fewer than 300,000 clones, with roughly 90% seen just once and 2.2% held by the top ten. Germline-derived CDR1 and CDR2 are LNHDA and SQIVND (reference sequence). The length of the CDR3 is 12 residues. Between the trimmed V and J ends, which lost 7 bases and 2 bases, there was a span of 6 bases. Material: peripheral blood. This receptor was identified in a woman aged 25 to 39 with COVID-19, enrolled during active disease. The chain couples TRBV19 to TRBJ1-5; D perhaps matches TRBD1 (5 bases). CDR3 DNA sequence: TGTGCCAGTAAACAGGGCAATCAGCCCCAGCATTTT. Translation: CASKQGNQPQHF. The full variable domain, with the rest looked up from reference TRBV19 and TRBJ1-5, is DGGITQSPKYLFRKEGQNVTLSCEQNLNHDAMYWYRQDPGQGLRLIYYSQIVNDFQKGDIAEGYSVSREKKESFPLTVTSAQKNPTAFYLCASKQGNQPQHFGDGTRLSIL.